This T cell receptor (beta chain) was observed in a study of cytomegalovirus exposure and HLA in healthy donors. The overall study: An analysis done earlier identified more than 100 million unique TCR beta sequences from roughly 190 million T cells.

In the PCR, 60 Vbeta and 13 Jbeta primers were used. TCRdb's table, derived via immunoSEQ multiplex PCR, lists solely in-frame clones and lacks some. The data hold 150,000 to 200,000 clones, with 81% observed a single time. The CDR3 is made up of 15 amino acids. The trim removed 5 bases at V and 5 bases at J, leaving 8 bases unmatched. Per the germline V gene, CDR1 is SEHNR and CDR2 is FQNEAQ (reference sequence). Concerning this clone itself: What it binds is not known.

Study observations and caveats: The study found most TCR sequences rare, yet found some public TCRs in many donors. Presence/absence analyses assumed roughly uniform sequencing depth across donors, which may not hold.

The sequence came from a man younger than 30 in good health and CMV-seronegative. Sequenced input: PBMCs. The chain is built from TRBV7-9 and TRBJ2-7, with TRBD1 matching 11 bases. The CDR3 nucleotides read TGTGCCAGCAGCCGTGGTGGACAGGGGGCACACGAGCAGTACTTC. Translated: CASSRGGQGAHEQYF.